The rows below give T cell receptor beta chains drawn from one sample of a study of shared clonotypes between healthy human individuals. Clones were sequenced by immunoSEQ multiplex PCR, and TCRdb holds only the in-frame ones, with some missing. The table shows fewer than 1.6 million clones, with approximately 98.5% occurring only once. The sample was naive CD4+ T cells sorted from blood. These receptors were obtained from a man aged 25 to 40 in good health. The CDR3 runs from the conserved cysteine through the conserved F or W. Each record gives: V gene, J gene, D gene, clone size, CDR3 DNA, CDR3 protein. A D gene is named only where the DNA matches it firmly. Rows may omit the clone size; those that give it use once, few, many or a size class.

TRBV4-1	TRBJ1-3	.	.	TGCGCCAGCAGAGTTCAGGCGGGATCTGGAAACACCATATATTTT	CASRVQAGSGNTIYF
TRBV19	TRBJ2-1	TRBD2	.	TGTGCCAGTAGTCAGAGACTAGCGGGAGGGCCGAGTGAGCAGTTCTTC	CASSQRLAGGPSEQFF
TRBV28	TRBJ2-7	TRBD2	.	TGTGCCAGCAGTTTAAGGTTCGGGACTAGCGGGAGTGGCTACGAGCAGTACTTC	CASSLRFGTSGSGYEQYF
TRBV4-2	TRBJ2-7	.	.	TGTGCCAGCAGCCAAGTCGGCGGAGAAGGCTCCTACGAGCAGTACTTC	CASSQVGGEGSYEQYF
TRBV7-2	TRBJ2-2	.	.	TGTGCCAGCAGCTTAGCGGGGACGAACACCGGGGAGCTGTTTTTT	CASSLAGTNTGELFF
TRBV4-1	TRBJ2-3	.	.	TGCGCCAGCAGCCAAGATTCCCGTAGAGCGGATACGCAGTATTTT	CASSQDSRRADTQYF
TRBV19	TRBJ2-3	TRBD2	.	TGTGCCAGTAGGGGGGGGATAAGCACAGATACGCAGTATTTT	CASRGGISTDTQYF
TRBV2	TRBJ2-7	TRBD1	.	TGTGCCAGCAGTATTGGACAGGTTTACGAGCAGTACTTC	CASSIGQVYEQYF
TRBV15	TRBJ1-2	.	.	TGTGCCACCAGCAGAGAGCCGTTGGGGGGGCGAGTCTATGGCTACACCTTC	CATSREPLGGRVYGYTF
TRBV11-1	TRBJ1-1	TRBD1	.	TGTGCCAGCAGCTTGACAGGGTACAACACTGAAGCTTTCTTT	CASSLTGYNTEAFF
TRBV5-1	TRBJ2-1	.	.	TGCGCCAGCCGCTTAGGTGGGCTGCTGATTGAGCAGTTCTTC	CASRLGGLLIEQFF
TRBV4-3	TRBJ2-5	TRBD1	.	TGCGCCAGCAGCCAAGATCCTCGGGACAGGGGAGGAGAGACCCAGTACTTC	CASSQDPRDRGGETQYF
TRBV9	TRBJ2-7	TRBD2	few	TGTGCCAGCAGCGTAACTAGCGGCACCTACGAGCAGTACTTC	CASSVTSGTYEQYF
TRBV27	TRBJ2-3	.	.	TGTGCCAGCAGTATTAACAGGGGCACAGATACGCAGTATTTT	CASSINRGTDTQYF
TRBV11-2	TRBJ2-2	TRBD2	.	TGTGCCAGCAGCCTATCCCCCAGCGGGGGGAACACCGGGGAGCTGTTTTTT	CASSLSPSGGNTGELFF
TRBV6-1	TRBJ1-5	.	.	TGTGCCAGCAGTGGCGATACGAATCAGCCCCAGCATTTT	CASSGDTNQPQHF
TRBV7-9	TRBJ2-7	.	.	TGTGCCAGCAGCCACACTGGAGAATCGGAGCAGTACTTC	CASSHTGESEQYF
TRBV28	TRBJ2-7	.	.	TGTGCAGGGCGGCGGGCAGGGGCCACCTACGAGCAGTACTTC	CAGRRAGATYEQYF
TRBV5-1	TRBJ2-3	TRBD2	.	TGCGCCAGCAGCCAAGAGCCTAGCGGGACGCAGTATTTT	CASSQEPSGTQYF
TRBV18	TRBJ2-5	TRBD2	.	TGTGCCAGCTCACCTTTAGCGGGAGAGGAGACCCAGTACTTC	CASSPLAGEETQYF
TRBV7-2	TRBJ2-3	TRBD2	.	TGTGCCAGCAGCTTAAATGTTGAGGGCAGCGGGAGCAGTACAGATACGCAGTATTTT	CASSLNVEGSGSSTDTQYF
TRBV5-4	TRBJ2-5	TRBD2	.	TGTGCCAGCAGCAGGACTAGTCAGGAGACCCAGTACTTC	CASSRTSQETQYF
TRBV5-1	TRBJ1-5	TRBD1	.	TGCGCCAGCAGCCTTGGACAGGGTGGCAATCAGCCCCAGCATTTT	CASSLGQGGNQPQHF
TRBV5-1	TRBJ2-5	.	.	TGCGCCAGCAGGAAGGACGGAACGGAACAAGAGACCCAGTACTTC	CASRKDGTEQETQYF
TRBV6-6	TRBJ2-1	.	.	TGTGCCAGCAGGCTAAGCTCCTACAATGAGCAGTTCTTC	CASRLSSYNEQFF
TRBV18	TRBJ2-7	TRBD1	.	TGTGCCAGCTCACCATCGACAGGGGTGTCCTACGAGCAGTACTTC	CASSPSTGVSYEQYF
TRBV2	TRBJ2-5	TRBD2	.	TGTGCCAGCAGTGATTTTAGCGGGGCCCAAGAGACCCAGTACTTC	CASSDFSGAQETQYF
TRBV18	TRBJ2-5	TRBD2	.	TGTGCCAGCTCAGCGACTAGCGGGAGGGGAGGACAAGAGACCCAGTACTTC	CASSATSGRGGQETQYF
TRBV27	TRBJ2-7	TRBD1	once	TGTGCCAGCAGGGATCGTGACAGGGCCTACGAGCAGTACTTC	CASRDRDRAYEQYF
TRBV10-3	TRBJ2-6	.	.	TGTGCCATCAGTGAGTCGAAAGGGGGTGAAACCGTCCTGACTTTC	CAISESKGGETVLTF